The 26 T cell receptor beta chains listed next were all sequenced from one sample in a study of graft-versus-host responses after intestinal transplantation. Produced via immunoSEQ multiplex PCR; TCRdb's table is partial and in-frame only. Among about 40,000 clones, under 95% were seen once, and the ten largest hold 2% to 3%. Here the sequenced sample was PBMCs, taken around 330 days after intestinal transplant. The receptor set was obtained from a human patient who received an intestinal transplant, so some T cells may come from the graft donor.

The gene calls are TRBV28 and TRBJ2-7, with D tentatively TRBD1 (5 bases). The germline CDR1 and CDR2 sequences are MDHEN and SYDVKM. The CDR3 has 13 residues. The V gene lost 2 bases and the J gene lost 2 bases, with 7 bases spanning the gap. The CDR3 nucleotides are TGTGCCAGCAGTTTAAGGGGCCCCTACGAGCAGTACTTC. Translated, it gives CASSLRGPYEQYF.

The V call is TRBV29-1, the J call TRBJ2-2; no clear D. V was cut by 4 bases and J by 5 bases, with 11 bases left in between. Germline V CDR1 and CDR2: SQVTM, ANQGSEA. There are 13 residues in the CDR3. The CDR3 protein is CSVGVGFTGELFF. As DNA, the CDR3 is TGCAGCGTTGGAGTCGGGTTTACCGGGGAGCTGTTTTTT.

CDR3 sequence reads: CASSQTYSLRNTEAFF. The CDR3 DNA is TGCGCCAGCAGCCAAACATACAGCCTACGTAACACTGAAGCTTTCTTT. The V and J genes are TRBV4-1 and TRBJ1-1; D remains ambiguous. The germline CDR1 and CDR2 sequences are MGHRA and YSYEKL. Trimming pared 2 bases from V and 2 bases from J, leaving 15 bases between. CDR3 size: 16 residues.

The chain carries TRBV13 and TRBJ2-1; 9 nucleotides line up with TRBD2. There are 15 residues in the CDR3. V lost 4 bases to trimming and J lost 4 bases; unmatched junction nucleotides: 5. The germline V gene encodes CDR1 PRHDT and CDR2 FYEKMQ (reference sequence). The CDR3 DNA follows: TGTGCCAGCAGCTCCGGGACTAGCCTTTACAATGAGCAGTTCTTC. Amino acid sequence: CASSSGTSLYNEQFF. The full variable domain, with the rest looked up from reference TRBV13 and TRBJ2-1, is AAGVIQSPRHLIKEKRETATLKCYPIPRHDTVYWYQQGPGQDPQFLISFYEKMQSDKGSIPDRFSAQQFSDYHSELNMSSLELGDSALYFCASSSGTSLYNEQFFGPGTRLTVL.

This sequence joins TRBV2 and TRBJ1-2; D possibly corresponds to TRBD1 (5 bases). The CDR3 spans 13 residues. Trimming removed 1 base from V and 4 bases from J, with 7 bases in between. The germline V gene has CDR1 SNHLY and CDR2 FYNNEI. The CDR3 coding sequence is TGTGCCAGCAGTGAAGATAGGGGCTATGGCTACACCTTC. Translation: CASSEDRGYGYTF.

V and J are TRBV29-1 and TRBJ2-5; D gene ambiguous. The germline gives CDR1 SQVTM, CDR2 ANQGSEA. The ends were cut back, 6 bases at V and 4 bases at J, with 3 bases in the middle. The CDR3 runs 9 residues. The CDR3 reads CSVGETQYF. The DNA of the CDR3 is TGCAGCGTGGGAGAGACCCAGTACTTC.

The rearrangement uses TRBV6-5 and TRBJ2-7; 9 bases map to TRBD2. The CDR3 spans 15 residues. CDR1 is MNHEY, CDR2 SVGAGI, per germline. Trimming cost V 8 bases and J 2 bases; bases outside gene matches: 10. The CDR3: CASAESGRPTYEQYF. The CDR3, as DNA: TGTGCCAGCGCCGAGAGCGGGAGGCCTACCTACGAGCAGTACTTC.

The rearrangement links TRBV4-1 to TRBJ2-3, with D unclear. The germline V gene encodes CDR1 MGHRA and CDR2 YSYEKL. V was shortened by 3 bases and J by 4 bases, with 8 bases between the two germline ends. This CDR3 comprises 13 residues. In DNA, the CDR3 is TGCGCCAGCAGCCAGGAAGCAGCAGATACGCAGTATTTT. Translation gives CASSQEAADTQYF.

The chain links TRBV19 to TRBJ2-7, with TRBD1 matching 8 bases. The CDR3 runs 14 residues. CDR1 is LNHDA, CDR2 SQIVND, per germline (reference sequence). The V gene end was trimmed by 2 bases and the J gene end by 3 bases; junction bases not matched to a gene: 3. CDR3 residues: CASSIQGAHYEQYF. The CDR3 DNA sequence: TGTGCCAGTAGTATACAGGGGGCTCACTACGAGCAGTACTTC. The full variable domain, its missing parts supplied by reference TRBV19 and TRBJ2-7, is DGGITQSPKYLFRKEGQNVTLSCEQNLNHDAMYWYRQDPGQGLRLIYYSQIVNDFQKGDIAEGYSVSREKKESFPLTVTSAQKNPTAFYLCASSIQGAHYEQYFGPGTRLTVT.

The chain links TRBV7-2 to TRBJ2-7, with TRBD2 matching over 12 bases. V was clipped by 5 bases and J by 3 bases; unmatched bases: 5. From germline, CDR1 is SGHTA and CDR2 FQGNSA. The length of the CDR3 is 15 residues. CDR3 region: CASSPETSGSYEQYF. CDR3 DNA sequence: TGTGCCAGCAGCCCGGAGACTAGCGGGAGCTACGAGCAGTACTTC.

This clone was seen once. CDR3 region: CASSRQARETQYF. Here the CDR3 DNA reads TGTGCCAGCAGTAGACAGGCCCGGGAGACCCAGTACTTC. The chain is built from TRBV2 and TRBJ2-5; the D gene is possibly TRBD1 (6 bases). Between the trimmed V and J ends, which lost 5 bases and 5 bases, there was a span of 12 bases. The germline CDR1 and CDR2 sequences are SNHLY and FYNNEI. The CDR3 runs 13 residues.

The CDR3 nucleotides are TGTGCCAGCAGCTCAGGGACTAGCGGGACCTTCAATGAGCAGTTCTTC. Protein sequence: CASSSGTSGTFNEQFF. This rearrangement joins TRBV11-3 to TRBJ2-1; TRBD2 matches at 13 bases. Germline CDR1 SGHNT, CDR2 YENEEA. V shed 4 bases and J 6 bases; nucleotides not matched to a gene: 6. The length of the CDR3 is 16 residues.

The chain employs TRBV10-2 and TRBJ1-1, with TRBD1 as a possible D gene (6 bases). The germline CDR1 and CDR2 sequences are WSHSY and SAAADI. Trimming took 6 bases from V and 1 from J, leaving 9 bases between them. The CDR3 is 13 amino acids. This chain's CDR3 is CASRDRTNTEAFF. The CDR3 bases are TGCGCCAGCAGGGACAGAACGAACACTGAAGCTTTCTTT.

CDR3 amino acids: CASSYKGAPRTEAFF. In DNA form, the CDR3 reads TGTGCCAGCAGCTATAAGGGGGCGCCGAGGACTGAAGCTTTCTTT. The rearrangement uses TRBV5-6 and TRBJ1-1, with 7 bases that match TRBD1. The V segment lost 3 bases and the J segment 5 bases; nucleotides outside the gene matches: 10. CDR1 is SGHDT and CDR2 is YYEEEE in the germline V gene. The CDR3 spans 15 residues.

CDR3 sequence (DNA): TGTGCCAGCAGATCGCCTAGCGGGAGTACAGATACGCAGTATTTT. Translation gives CASRSPSGSTDTQYF. The J gene is TRBJ2-3, the V gene TRBV6-5; the match to TRBD2 covers 10 bases. There are 15 residues in the CDR3. The germline V gene has CDR1 MNHEY and CDR2 SVGAGI. V was pared by 6 bases and J by 3 bases, with 6 bases of the junction left unmatched.

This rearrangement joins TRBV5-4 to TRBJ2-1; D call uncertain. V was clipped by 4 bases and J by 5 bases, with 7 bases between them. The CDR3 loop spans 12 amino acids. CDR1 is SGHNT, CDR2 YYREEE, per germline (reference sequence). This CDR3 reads CASSPPNNEQFF. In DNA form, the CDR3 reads TGTGCCAGCAGCCCCCCTAACAATGAGCAGTTCTTC.

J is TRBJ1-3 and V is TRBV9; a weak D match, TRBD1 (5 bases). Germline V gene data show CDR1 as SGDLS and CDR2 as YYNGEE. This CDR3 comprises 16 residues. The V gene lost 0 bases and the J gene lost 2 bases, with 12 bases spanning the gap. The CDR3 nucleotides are TGTGCCAGCAGCGTAGATACAGGAGCGGCTGGAAACACCATATATTTT. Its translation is CASSVDTGAAGNTIYF. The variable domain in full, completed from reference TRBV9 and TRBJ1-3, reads DSGVTQTPKHLITATGQRVTLRCSPRSGDLSVYWYQQSLDQGLQFLIQYYNGEERAKGNILERFSAQQFPDLHSELNLSSLELGDSALYFCASSVDTGAAGNTIYFGEGSWLTVV.

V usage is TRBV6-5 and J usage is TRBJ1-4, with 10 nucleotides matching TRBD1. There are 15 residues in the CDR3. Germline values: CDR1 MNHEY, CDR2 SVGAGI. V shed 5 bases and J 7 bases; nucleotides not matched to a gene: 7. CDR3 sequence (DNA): TGTGCCAGCAGTCGGGATCGACAGGGGGCTGAAAAACTGTTTTTT. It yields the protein CASSRDRQGAEKLFF.

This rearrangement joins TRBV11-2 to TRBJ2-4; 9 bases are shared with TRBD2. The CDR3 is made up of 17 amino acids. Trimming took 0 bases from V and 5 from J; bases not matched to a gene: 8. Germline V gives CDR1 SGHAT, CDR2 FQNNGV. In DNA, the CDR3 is TGTGCCAGCAGCTTAGAAGGCGGGAGGGCCATCGAAAACATTCAGTACTTC. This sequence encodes CASSLEGGRAIENIQYF.

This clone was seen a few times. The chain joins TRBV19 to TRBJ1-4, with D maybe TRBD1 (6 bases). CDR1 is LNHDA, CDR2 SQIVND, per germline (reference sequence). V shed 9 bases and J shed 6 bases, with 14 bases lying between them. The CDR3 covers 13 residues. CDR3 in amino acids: CASRGGRDEKLFF. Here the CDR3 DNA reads TGTGCCAGCAGAGGGGGGCGTGATGAAAAACTGTTTTTT.

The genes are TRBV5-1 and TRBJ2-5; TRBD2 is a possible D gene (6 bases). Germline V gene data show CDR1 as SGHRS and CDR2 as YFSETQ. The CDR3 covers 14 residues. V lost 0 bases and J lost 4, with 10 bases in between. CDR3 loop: CASSLGGIGETQYF. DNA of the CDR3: TGCGCCAGCAGCTTGGGCGGGATCGGAGAGACCCAGTACTTC.

This CDR3 reads CASRQGGQPQHF. The CDR3 DNA reads TGTGCCAGCAGACAGGGAGGGCAGCCCCAGCATTTT. The J gene is TRBJ1-5, the V gene TRBV28, with a tentative D call TRBD1 (6 bases). This CDR3 spans 12 amino acids. The ends were cut back, 6 bases at V and 7 bases at J, with 10 bases in the middle. The germline V gene encodes CDR1 MDHEN and CDR2 SYDVKM.

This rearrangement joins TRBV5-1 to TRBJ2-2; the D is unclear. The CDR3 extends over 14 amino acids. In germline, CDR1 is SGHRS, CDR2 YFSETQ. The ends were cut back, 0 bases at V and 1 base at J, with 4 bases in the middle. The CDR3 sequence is CASSLVQNTGELFF. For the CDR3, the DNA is TGCGCCAGCAGCTTGGTCCAGAACACCGGGGAGCTGTTTTTT. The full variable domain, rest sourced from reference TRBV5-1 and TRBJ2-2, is KAGVTQTPRYLIKTRGQQVTLSCSPISGHRSVSWYQQTPGQGLQFLFEYFSETQRNKGNFPGRFSGRQFSNSRSEMNVSTLELGDSALYLCASSLVQNTGELFFGEGSRLTVL.

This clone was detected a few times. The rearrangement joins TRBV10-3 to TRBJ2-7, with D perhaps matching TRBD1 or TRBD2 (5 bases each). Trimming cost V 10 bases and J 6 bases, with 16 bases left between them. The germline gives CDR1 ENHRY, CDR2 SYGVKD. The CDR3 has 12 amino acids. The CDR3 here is CATRVFGGEQYF. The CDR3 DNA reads TGTGCCACCCGTGTGTTTGGGGGCGAGCAGTACTTC.

The CDR3 loop reads CASSEIGQGLGHNEKLFF. The CDR3 DNA reads as TGTGCCAGCAGTGAAATTGGACAGGGATTAGGGCATAATGAAAAACTGTTTTTT. The gene calls are TRBV2 and TRBJ1-4; 8 bases are shared with TRBD1. CDR3 size: 18 residues. V was clipped by 2 bases and J by 4 bases; unmatched bases: 12. Germline V gene data show CDR1 as SNHLY and CDR2 as FYNNEI.

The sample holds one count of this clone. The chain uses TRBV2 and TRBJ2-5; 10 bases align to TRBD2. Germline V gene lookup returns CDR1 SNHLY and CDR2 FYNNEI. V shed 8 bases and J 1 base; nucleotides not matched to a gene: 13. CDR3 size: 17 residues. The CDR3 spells CASDLPSSGGLQETQYF. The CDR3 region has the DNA TGTGCCAGCGACCTCCCTTCTAGCGGGGGCCTCCAAGAGACCCAGTACTTC.